Shown below are 12 T cell receptor beta chains from a single sample sequenced in a study of shared clonotypes between healthy human individuals. Profiled with immunoSEQ multiplex PCR; TCRdb holds only in-frame clones, not every one. The data show approximately 1.4 million clones, roughly 98% seen once. What was sequenced was naive CD4+ T cells sorted from blood. The subset here: CD45RA+ positively selected. The source is a man aged 25-45 years in good health.

The CDR3 DNA is TGCGCCAGCAGCTTGGGGCAGGGGGCGGCAGATACGCAGTATTTT. Translated, it gives CASSLGQGAADTQYF. This chain connects TRBV5-1 to TRBJ2-3, with TRBD1 matching over 8 bases. J gave up 4 bases and V 0 bases, and 4 bases lay outside the gene matches. This CDR3 contains 15 residues. The V gene's germline CDR1 is SGHRS and CDR2 YFSETQ. Looking up the rest from reference TRBV5-1 and TRBJ2-3 gives the full variable domain: KAGVTQTPRYLIKTRGQQVTLSCSPISGHRSVSWYQQTPGQGLQFLFEYFSETQRNKGNFPGRFSGRQFSNSRSEMNVSTLELGDSALYLCASSLGQGAADTQYFGPGTRLTVL.

This chain uses TRBV7-2 with TRBJ2-1; D call uncertain. V lost 2 bases to trimming and J lost 2 bases, with 10 bases between them. Germline CDR1 SGHTA, CDR2 FQGNSA. There are 15 residues in the CDR3. The CDR3 loop reads CASSLMSPPYNEQFF. CDR3 sequence (DNA): TGTGCCAGCAGCTTAATGAGTCCCCCCTACAATGAGCAGTTCTTC. The full variable domain, completed using reference TRBV7-2 and TRBJ2-1, is GAGVSQSPSNKVTEKGKDVELRCDPISGHTALYWYRQSLGQGLEFLIYFQGNSAPDKSGLPSDRFSAERTGGSVSTLTIQRTQQEDSAVYLCASSLMSPPYNEQFFGPGTRLTVL.

The CDR3 DNA reads TGTGCCGCCTCCCCCGGGGGCGGGTACGAGCAGTACTTC. Protein product: CAASPGGGYEQYF. The V gene is TRBV28, the J gene TRBJ2-7; TRBD1 or TRBD2 may be the D gene (6 bases each). Per germline, CDR1 MDHEN and CDR2 SYDVKM. The CDR3 is 13 residues long. The ends were cut back, 11 bases at V and 4 bases at J, with 18 bases in the middle. Full variable domain (outside the CDR3, taken from reference TRBV28 and TRBJ2-7): DVKVTQSSRYLVKRTGEKVFLECVQDMDHENMFWYRQDPGLGLRLIYFSYDVKMKEKGDIPEGYSVSREKKERFSLILESASTNQTSMYLCAASPGGGYEQYFGPGTRLTVT.

The rearrangement links TRBV28 to TRBJ2-1; 7 bases fit TRBD2. The length of the CDR3 is 15 residues. The ends lost 3 bases at V and 2 bases at J; junction bases unmatched: 4. CDR1 is MDHEN and CDR2 is SYDVKM in the germline V gene. Here the CDR3 DNA reads TGTGCCAGCAGTTTGCACGGGACTACCTACAATGAGCAGTTCTTC. Protein product: CASSLHGTTYNEQFF.

The V and J genes are TRBV11-2 and TRBJ2-6; D ambiguous. Germline V CDR1 and CDR2: SGHAT, FQNNGV. This CDR3 contains 14 residues. V dropped 8 bases and J dropped 5 bases, with 13 bases sitting between them. For the CDR3, the DNA is TGTGCCAGCGGACGGGTTCGGAGGGCCAACGTCCTGACTTTC. As protein: CASGRVRRANVLTF.

This rearrangement joins TRBV5-4 to TRBJ2-2, with TRBD2 matching over 9 bases. Germline values: CDR1 SGHNT, CDR2 YYREEE (reference sequence). The CDR3 totals 16 residues. The ends lost 0 bases at V and 4 bases at J; junction bases unmatched: 4. The CDR3 region is CASSLGLRGGTGELFF. In DNA form, the CDR3 reads TGTGCCAGCAGCTTGGGGCTGCGGGGGGGCACCGGGGAGCTGTTTTTT. Full variable domain (missing parts from reference TRBV5-4 and TRBJ2-2): ETGVTQSPTHLIKTRGQQVTLRCSSQSGHNTVSWYQQALGQGPQFIFQYYREEENGRGNFPPRFSGLQFPNYSSELNVNALELDDSALYLCASSLGLRGGTGELFFGEGSRLTVL.

The sample holds one count of this clone. The V and J genes are TRBV28 and TRBJ2-7; 7 bases match TRBD1. The length of the CDR3 is 15 residues. CDR1 and CDR2 (germline): MDHEN, SYDVKM. The ends lost 6 bases at V and 7 bases at J; junction bases unmatched: 15. The CDR3 reads CASSSPGTDRGEQYF. As DNA, the CDR3 is TGTGCCAGCAGCTCTCCCGGGACAGACCGAGGGGAGCAGTACTTC.

This rearrangement joins TRBV27 to TRBJ2-4; D gene uncertain. Looked up from germline, CDR1 is MNHEY and CDR2 is SMNVEV (reference sequence). This CDR3 has 16 residues. The V and J ends lost 5 bases and 0 bases respectively, with 14 bases between them. CDR3 coding DNA: TGTGCCAGCAGTCCACGGCTACAGAAAGCCAAAAACATTCAGTACTTC. It yields the protein CASSPRLQKAKNIQYF.

The chain joins TRBV5-1 to TRBJ2-7, with TRBD1 identical over 7 bases. Germline V gene sequence: CDR1 SGHRS, CDR2 YFSETQ. With 4 bases clipped from V and 0 bases from J, the junction kept 4 bases outside the gene matches. This CDR3 contains 14 residues. In DNA form, the CDR3 reads TGCGCCAGCAGCCAAGGGACAGCCTCCTACGAGCAGTACTTC. Amino acids: CASSQGTASYEQYF. The full variable domain, its missing parts supplied by reference TRBV5-1 and TRBJ2-7, is KAGVTQTPRYLIKTRGQQVTLSCSPISGHRSVSWYQQTPGQGLQFLFEYFSETQRNKGNFPGRFSGRQFSNSRSEMNVSTLELGDSALYLCASSQGTASYEQYFGPGTRLTVT.

CDR3 sequence: CASSDRHLNTEAFF. The CDR3, as DNA: TGCGCCAGCAGTGACAGACATTTGAACACTGAAGCTTTCTTT. V and J are TRBV10-2 and TRBJ1-1; no definite D call. The germline V gene encodes CDR1 WSHSY and CDR2 SAAADI. The V gene lost 3 bases and the J gene lost 0 bases, with 8 bases spanning the gap. There are 14 residues in the CDR3.

This chain joins TRBV6-6 and TRBJ2-5; tentative D call: TRBD2 (6 bases). V was pared by 4 bases and J by 3 bases, with 15 bases between. Germline CDR1 and CDR2: MNHNY and SVGAGI (reference sequence). The CDR3 is 15 amino acids. CDR3 amino acids: CASSFGAGPKETQYF. In DNA, the CDR3 is TGTGCCAGCAGTTTCGGGGCGGGACCGAAAGAGACCCAGTACTTC.

The genes are TRBV18 and TRBJ2-4; TRBD2 matches 12 bases. The V gene's germline CDR1 is KGHSH and CDR2 LQKENI. V gave up 3 bases and J gave up 1 base; unmatched junction bases: 4. This CDR3 contains 17 residues. The CDR3 sequence: CASSPRLAGAAKNIQYF. The CDR3 region has the DNA TGTGCCAGCTCACCTAGACTAGCGGGAGCGGCCAAAAACATTCAGTACTTC.